Many counts were recorded for the clone carrying this T cell receptor (beta chain). No antigen is known for it. This entry belongs to a study of Graves' ophthalmopathy and Graves' hyperthyroidism. General study points: Appearing in blood as well were most expanded thyroid clonotypes above 0.001 frequency.

Transcripts of RNA were the source for amplifying TCR beta CDR3 regions. Second-round multiplex PCR came after first-round RT-PCR with HTBI primers. TCRdb passed the multiplex PCR reads through MiXCR, listing each CDR3 protein once. The data hold under 350,000 distinct CDR3 sequences, with roughly a sixth observed a single time. The V gene's germline CDR1 is MDHEN and CDR2 SYDVKM. The ends were cut back, 6 bases at V and 6 bases at J, with 18 bases in the middle. This CDR3 spans 15 amino acids. This sequence joins TRBV28 and TRBJ1-5, with no clear D. The TCR comes from an adult man with Graves' ophthalmopathy. Sequencing was carried out using peripheral blood. DNA of the CDR3: TGTGCCAGCAGGGGGAGGACCCCTTGGAGTCAGCCCCAGCATTTT. It translates to CASRGRTPWSQPQHF.